There are a few counts of the clone carrying this TCR beta chain. Germline trimming cut 5 bases from V and 5 bases from J; bases unmatched to any gene: 6. Germline loops: CDR1 LGHNA, CDR2 YNFKEQ. The CDR3 length is 14 residues. This entry is derived from a study of blood T cell repertoires in COVID-19. Study details: Both acute and convalescent COVID-19 samples were obtained from the United States, Italy and Spain. T cells, B-cell-depleted T cells, or PBMCs provided the cDNA or gDNA that served as material.

Original processing notes: Estimation of nucleated cell counts relied on the amplification of reference gene primers. TCRdb's copy holds only in-frame clones and misses some; the assay was immunoSEQ multiplex PCR. Clone size and V and J calls were adopted from that table, with D and trimming inferred from the DNA. Among about 210,000 clones listed, almost 85% were seen once. The specimen was peripheral blood. J is TRBJ2-1 and V is TRBV4-2, with 7 nucleotides matching TRBD1. This TCR was recovered from a woman aged 40 to 50 with acute or convalescent COVID-19. CDR3 protein: CASSGTETDNEQFF. The CDR3 coding sequence is TGTGCCAGCAGCGGGACAGAGACCGACAATGAGCAGTTCTTC.